This TCR beta chain stems from a study of blood T cell repertoires in COVID-19. Study summary: Samples taken during acute and convalescent COVID-19 were collected in the United States, Italy and Spain. T cells, B-cell-depleted T cells, or PBMCs provided the cDNA or gDNA that served as material.

Trimming took 5 bases from V and 9 from J; bases not matched to a gene: 9. The CDR3 runs 15 residues. Germline CDR1 is MNHEY and CDR2 is SVGAGI. As processed by the authors: Using reference gene primer amplification, nucleated cell counts were estimated. Only in-frame clones appear in the TCRdb table, and some are missing; sequencing was by immunoSEQ multiplex PCR. Clone size and the V and J calls come from that table; the DNA yielded D and trimming. The table includes about 85,000 clones, around nine tenths detected once. The sample consisted of peripheral blood. The receptor's source is a man in his 60s with acute or convalescent COVID-19. The V gene is TRBV6-5, the J gene TRBJ1-4; 10 bases agree with TRBD1. The CDR3 reads CASSHERDRGKKLFF. Written as DNA, the CDR3 is TGTGCCAGCAGTCACGAAAGGGACAGGGGTAAAAAACTGTTTTTT.